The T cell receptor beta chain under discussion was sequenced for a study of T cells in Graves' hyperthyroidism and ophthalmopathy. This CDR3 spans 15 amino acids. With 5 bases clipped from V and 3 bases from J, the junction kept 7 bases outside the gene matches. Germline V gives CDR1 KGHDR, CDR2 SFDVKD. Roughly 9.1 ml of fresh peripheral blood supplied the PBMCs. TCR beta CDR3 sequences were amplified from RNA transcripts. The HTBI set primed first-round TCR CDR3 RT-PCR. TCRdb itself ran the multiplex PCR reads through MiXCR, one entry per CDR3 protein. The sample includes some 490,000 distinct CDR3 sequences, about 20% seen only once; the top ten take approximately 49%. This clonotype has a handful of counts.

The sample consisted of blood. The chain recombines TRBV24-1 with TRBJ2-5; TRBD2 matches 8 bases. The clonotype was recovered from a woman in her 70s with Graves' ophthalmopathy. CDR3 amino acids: CATSGTSGSKETQYF. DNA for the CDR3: TGTGCCACCAGTGGTACTAGCGGAAGTAAAGAGACCCAGTACTTC.